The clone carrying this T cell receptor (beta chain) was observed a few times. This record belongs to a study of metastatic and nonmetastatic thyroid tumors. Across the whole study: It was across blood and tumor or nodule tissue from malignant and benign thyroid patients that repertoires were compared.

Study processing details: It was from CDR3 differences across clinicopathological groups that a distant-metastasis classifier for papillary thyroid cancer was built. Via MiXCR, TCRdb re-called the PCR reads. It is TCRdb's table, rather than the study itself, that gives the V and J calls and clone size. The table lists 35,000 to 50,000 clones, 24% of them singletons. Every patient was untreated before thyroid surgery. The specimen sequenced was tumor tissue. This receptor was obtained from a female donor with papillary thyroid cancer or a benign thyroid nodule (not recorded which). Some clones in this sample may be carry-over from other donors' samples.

The CDR3 bases are TGCAGTGCTAGAGGCGGACAAAGGACAGATGGAAACACCATATATTTT. This codes for CSARGGQRTDGNTIYF. This chain uses TRBV20-1 with TRBJ1-3, with D possibly TRBD1 on 6 matching bases. The CDR3 is 16 residues long. V was clipped by 1 base and J by 3 bases, with 16 bases between them. Germline V gene data show CDR1 as DFQATT and CDR2 as SNEGSKA (reference sequence).